This T cell receptor beta chain stems from a study of shared clonotypes between healthy human individuals. Study findings and constraints: Across subsets, estimated richness was generally greater for naive than for memory populations.

From germline, CDR1 is LGHNA and CDR2 YSLEER. CDR3 length: 16 residues. Trimming pared 1 base from V and 0 bases from J, leaving 10 bases between. Sorted-subset replicate PCRs used 200 ng of genomic DNA. This amount corresponded to some 30,000 T cell genomes. Clones were read by immunoSEQ multiplex PCR, and TCRdb kept only the in-frame ones, dropping some. The table shows about 2.4 million clones, with under 95% occurring only once. About this clone itself: As yet, its antigen is unknown.

CD4+ cells underwent separation, giving CD45RA+ naive and CD45RA-negative memory subsets. The receptor was isolated from a man aged 18 to 30 in good health. Some clones in this sample may be carry-over from other donors' samples. V usage is TRBV4-3 and J usage is TRBJ2-1; D gene uncertain. The specimen was naive CD4+ T cells from PBMCs. Noted subset: CD45RA+ positively selected. CDR3 sequence: CASSQGSRSSYNEQFF. CDR3 DNA: TGCGCCAGCAGCCAAGGGTCTAGGAGCTCCTACAATGAGCAGTTCTTC.